This T cell receptor beta chain came from a study of glioma-infiltrating T cells after dendritic cell vaccination. Study summary: Treatment, given 2003 to 2012, was autologous tumor lysate-pulsed dendritic cell vaccination.

Sequencing was performed with immunoSEQ multiplex PCR; in TCRdb, only in-frame clones are kept and a portion is missing. The data contain about 92,000 clones, just over 85% of them seen just once; the ten biggest clones take up approximately 14%. The CDR3 covers 15 residues. Unmatched junction bases numbered 5, after V lost 6 bases and J lost 1 base. Germline V gene sequence: CDR1 SGDLS, CDR2 YYNGEE. Selection required adequate fresh-frozen tumor tissue plus more than two years' survival data. The V gene is TRBV9, the J gene TRBJ2-2; TRBD1 matches at 8 bases. The specimen comprised blood, sampled before dendritic cell vaccination. This TCR came from a human donor with glioblastoma. The CDR3 DNA is TGTGCCAGCAAGCAGGGGGCCCAGAACACCGGGGAGCTGTTTTTT. Its translation is CASKQGAQNTGELFF.